This T cell receptor beta chain was identified in a study of vaccination effects on CD4 cells after COVID-19 (dated by TCRdb to between 2020 and 2023). Looking at the study overall: Across the study, the median time from the second dose to post-vaccine sampling was 72 days (range 14 to 241). In both COVID-19 convalescent patients and infection-naive vaccine recipients, the study compared SARS-CoV-2 spike-specific CD4+ TCR repertoires from before mRNA vaccination with those from after it. Cultures from other donors in the study were sequenced using the Oncomine TCR Beta short-read assay on an Illumina iSeq 100. A total of 10 COVID-19 convalescent patients and a handful of SARS-CoV-2-naive healthy vaccine recipients were included in the full study. Broader findings and caveats from the paper: Marked clonal contraction was observed in both infection-induced and vaccine-induced clones at late post-vaccination timepoints, consistent with waning T cell responses. Among healthy vaccine recipients, nearly all vaccine-induced clones were SARS-CoV-2 mono-reactive, and only 1 of 255 was cross-reactive with common cold coronaviruses. Limitations of the study were the small number of convalescent patients and the absence of early post-infection timepoints.

To identify antigen-specific CD4+ T cell clonotypes by their expansion, the ViraFEST assay first stimulated PBMC with viral peptide pools and then applied TCR sequencing. After approximately 11 days of culture, CD4+ T cells were isolated with the EasySep CD4+ T cell isolation kit. Each participant received two doses of an mRNA SARS-CoV-2 vaccine, either BNT162b2 or mRNA-1273. Negative nucleocapsid antibody results before and after vaccination confirmed that the healthy vaccine recipients had no prior SARS-CoV-2 infection. Approximately 2 million PBMC per well were cultured with approximately 10 ug/ml peptides in IMDM containing 5% human AB serum, about 9.7 IU/ml IL-2 and gentamicin. Half of the culture medium was replaced with fresh IL-2-containing medium on days 3 and 7. Unless noted otherwise, every peptide stimulation condition was grown in triplicate wells. Using Ficoll-Paque Plus gradient centrifugation, PBMC were separated from whole blood and then either used fresh or cryopreserved at -140C. The spike proteins of SARS-CoV-2 and of the common cold coronaviruses HCoV-NL63, HCoV-OC43 and HCoV-229E were spanned by overlapping peptide pools. The QIAamp micro DNA kit was used to extract genomic DNA from the cultured CD4+ T cells.

V sheds 3 bases and J sheds 8 bases, leaving 8 bases between their ends. Reading the germline V gene gives CDR1 SGHRS and CDR2 YFSETQ. The CDR3 covers 11 residues, taking in both the cysteine and the phenylalanine. The only DNA kept is the CDR3, 33 bases in frame from the first base. The method behind the library was the immunoSEQ multiplex PCR assay. TCR beta CDR3 sequencing was performed on DNA from the cultured, isolated CD4+ T cells. The authors processed their data as follows. Non-productive TCR sequences were removed and reads were trimmed to the CDR3 region, keeping CDR3s of at least 7 amino acids. The MANAFEST web app was used to pick out antigen-specific clonotypes by comparing their expansion in peptide wells with that in reference cultures. For clones to be considered positive, expansion at FDR<0.05 versus reference and all other wells, an odds ratio above 5, and a frequency above 0.1% in two replicate wells were required. Clonotypes significantly expanded in SARS-CoV-2 spike wells and in at least one common cold coronavirus spike condition were defined as cross-reactive. CDR3 similarity was assessed by Levenshtein distance using the stringdist R package, and unrooted trees were constructed with ape in R 3.6.1. TCRdb obtained this table from immuneACCESS and retained in-frame rearrangements with V and J assigned. These tables miss some clones; where compared with another copy, unresolved V genes account for less than half of the shortfall, and the remainder is unexplained. V and J calls plus clone size are reproduced from that table; the DNA served to infer D and trimming. In this sample the table shows about 29,000 clones, roughly four fifths of which occur a single time. In total, the top ten clones hold under 20% of the sample.

To note about this clone: Its binding antigen is unknown. Base qualities are missing; no much larger clone stands one base away.

Sequenced here: CD4+ T cells from PBMCs cultured with HCoV-OC43 spike peptides, sampled after COVID-19 vaccination. The cell subset or site label, as the study defines it: HCoV-OC43 spike overlapping peptide pool stimulation. This TCR was sampled from a human donor who received a COVID-19 vaccine. In this chain, TRBV5-1 is recombined with TRBJ1-1, with the D gene too uncertain to name. The DNA sequence follows: TGCGCCAGCAGCTCCCAAACAGAAGCTTTCTTT. Its protein is CASSSQTEAFF.